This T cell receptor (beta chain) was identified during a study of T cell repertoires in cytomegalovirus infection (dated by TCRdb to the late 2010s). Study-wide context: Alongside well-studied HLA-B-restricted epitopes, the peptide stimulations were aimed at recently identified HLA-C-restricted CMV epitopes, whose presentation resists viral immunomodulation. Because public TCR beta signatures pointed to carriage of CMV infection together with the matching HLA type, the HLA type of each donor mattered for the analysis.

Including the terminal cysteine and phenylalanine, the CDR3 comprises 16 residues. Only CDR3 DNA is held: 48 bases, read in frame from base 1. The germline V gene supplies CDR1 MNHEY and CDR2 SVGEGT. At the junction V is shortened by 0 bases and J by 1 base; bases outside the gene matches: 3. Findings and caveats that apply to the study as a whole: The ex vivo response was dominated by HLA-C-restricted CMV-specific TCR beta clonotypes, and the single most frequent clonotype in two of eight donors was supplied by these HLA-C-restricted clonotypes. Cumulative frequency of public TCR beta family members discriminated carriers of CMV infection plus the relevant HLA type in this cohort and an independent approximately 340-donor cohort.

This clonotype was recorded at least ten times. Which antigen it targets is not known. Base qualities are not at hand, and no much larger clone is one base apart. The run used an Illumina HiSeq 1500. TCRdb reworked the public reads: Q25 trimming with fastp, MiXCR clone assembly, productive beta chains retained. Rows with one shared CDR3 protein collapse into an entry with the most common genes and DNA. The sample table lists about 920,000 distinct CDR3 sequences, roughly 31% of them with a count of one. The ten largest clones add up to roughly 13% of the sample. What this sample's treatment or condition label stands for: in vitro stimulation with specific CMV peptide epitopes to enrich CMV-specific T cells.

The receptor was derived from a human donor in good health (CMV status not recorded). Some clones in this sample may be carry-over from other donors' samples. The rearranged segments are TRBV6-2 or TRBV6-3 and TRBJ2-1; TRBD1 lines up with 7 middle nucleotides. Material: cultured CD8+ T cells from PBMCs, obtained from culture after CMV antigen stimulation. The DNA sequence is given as TGTGCCAGCAGTTACTCCGCGACAGGGTCCTACAATGAGCAGTTCTTC. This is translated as CASSYSATGSYNEQFF.